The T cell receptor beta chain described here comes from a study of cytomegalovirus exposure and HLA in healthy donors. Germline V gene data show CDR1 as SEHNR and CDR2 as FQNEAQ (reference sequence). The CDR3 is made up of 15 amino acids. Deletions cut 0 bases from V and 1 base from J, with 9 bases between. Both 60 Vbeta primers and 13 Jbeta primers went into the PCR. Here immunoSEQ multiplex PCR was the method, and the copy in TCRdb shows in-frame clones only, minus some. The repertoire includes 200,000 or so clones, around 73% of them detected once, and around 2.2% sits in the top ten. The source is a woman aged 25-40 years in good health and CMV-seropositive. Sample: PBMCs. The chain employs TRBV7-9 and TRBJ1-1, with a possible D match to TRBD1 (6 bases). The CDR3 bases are TGTGCCAGCAGCTTAGCGGACAGCGAGAACACTGAAGCTTTCTTT. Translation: CASSLADSENTEAFF.